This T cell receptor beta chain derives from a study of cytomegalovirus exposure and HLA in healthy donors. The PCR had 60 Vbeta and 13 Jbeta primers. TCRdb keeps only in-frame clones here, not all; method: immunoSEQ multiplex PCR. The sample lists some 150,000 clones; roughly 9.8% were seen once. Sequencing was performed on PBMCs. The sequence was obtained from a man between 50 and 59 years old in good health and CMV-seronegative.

For the CDR3, the DNA is TGTGCCAGCGTTTCACAGGATGGCGAGCAGTACTTC. Translation: CASVSQDGEQYF. The gene calls are TRBV28 and TRBJ2-7, with D possibly TRBD1 on 5 matching bases. Germline assignment: CDR1 MDHEN and CDR2 SYDVKM. This CDR3 has 12 residues. V lost 8 bases, J lost 6 bases, and 14 bases lay in between.